Each of the 21 T cell receptor beta chains below was sequenced from the same sample in a study of OX40 agonist ivuxolimab in advanced cancers. Libraries were prepared by immunoSEQ multiplex PCR; TCRdb keeps only in-frame clonotypes and omits some of them. The repertoire holds 70,000 to 80,000 clones, with roughly 86% as singletons. Here the sequenced sample was CD4+ or CD8+ T cells sorted from blood, taken in a trial of the OX40 agonist ivuxolimab. The receptors were gathered from an adult with an advanced solid tumor such as melanoma, head and neck, liver or kidney cancer.

This clone was found once. CDR3: CASQSGTHRGTDTQYF. CDR3 bases: TGCGCCAGCCAAAGTGGCACCCACCGGGGCACAGATACGCAGTATTTT. The chain employs TRBV5-1 and TRBJ2-3, with D unresolved. The germline gives CDR1 SGHRS, CDR2 YFSETQ. This CDR3 comprises 16 residues. V was clipped by 7 bases and J by 1 base, with 19 bases between them.

This clone was recorded once. In nucleotides, the CDR3 is TGTGCCAGCAGTCCGAGGGACAGGGTAAAAGGAAAACTGTTTTTT. Protein product: CASSPRDRVKGKLFF. The chain employs TRBV27 and TRBJ1-4; 9 bases line up with TRBD1. The V gene end was trimmed by 5 bases and the J gene end by 10 bases; junction bases not matched to a gene: 11. Germline V gene sequence: CDR1 MNHEY, CDR2 SMNVEV (reference sequence). The CDR3 consists of 15 residues.

The chain combines TRBV5-1 with TRBJ2-5; D is perhaps TRBD1 (5 bases). Germline CDR1 reads SGHRS; CDR2 reads YFSETQ. V was pared by 0 bases and J by 1 base, with 7 bases between. The CDR3 is 14 residues long. CDR3 nucleotide sequence: TGCGCCAGCAGCTTGGATAGGGGCCAAGAGACCCAGTACTTC. It is translated as CASSLDRGQETQYF.

Of note for this clone: The identical CDR3 is also encoded by other nucleotide sequences in the sample. This rearrangement joins TRBV6-1 to TRBJ1-5; the D is unclear. CDR1 is MNHNS and CDR2 is SASEGT in the germline V gene. The CDR3 has 13 residues. Trimming removed 1 base from V and 8 bases from J, with 9 bases in between. The CDR3 DNA reads as TGTGCCAGCAGTGAAGAGCGTAGGGAGCCCCAGCATTTT. Its protein product is CASSEERREPQHF.

The chain joins TRBV19 to TRBJ1-2, with D unclear. Germline V gene lookup returns CDR1 LNHDA and CDR2 SQIVND (reference sequence). Trimming shortened V by 2 bases and J by 0 bases, and 10 bases separated the two germline ends. The CDR3 consists of 15 residues. CDR3 nucleotides: TGTGCCAGTAGTATAAAACGGACGGCTAACTATGGCTACACCTTC. Translating it yields CASSIKRTANYGYTF.

V usage is TRBV6-6 and J usage is TRBJ1-4; D might be TRBD1 (6 bases). This CDR3 is built from 14 residues. The V gene's germline CDR1 is MNHNY and CDR2 SVGAGI (reference sequence). Trimming removed 0 bases at V and 7 bases at J, with 9 bases between. The DNA for the CDR3 is TGTGCCAGCAGTTACTCAGGGACACCTGAAAAACTGTTTTTT. Protein: CASSYSGTPEKLFF.

The V and J genes are TRBV11-1 and TRBJ2-4, with D possibly TRBD1 on 5 matching bases. V dropped 1 base and J dropped 6 bases, with 10 bases sitting between them. Germline CDR1 SGHAT, CDR2 FQDESV (reference sequence). There are 14 residues in the CDR3. The CDR3, as DNA: TGTGCCAGCAGCTTAGACAGGACGTTAAACATTCAGTACTTC. Its protein product is CASSLDRTLNIQYF.

The rearrangement joins TRBV7-7 to TRBJ1-5; 10 nucleotides agree with TRBD1. With V trimmed by 5 bases and J by 3 bases, 10 bases remained unmatched. This CDR3 is built from 17 residues. In germline, CDR1 is SSHAT, CDR2 FNYEAQ (reference sequence). CDR3 nucleotide sequence: TGTGCCAGCAGCGCTCCCGGGACAGGGGACATCAATCAGCCCCAGCATTTT. Translation gives CASSAPGTGDINQPQHF.

This sequence joins TRBV5-1 and TRBJ1-3, with TRBD1 matching over 7 bases. This CDR3 has 15 amino acids. J lost 4 bases, V lost 3 bases, and 7 bases had no gene match. Germline loops: CDR1 SGHRS, CDR2 YFSETQ. CDR3 bases: TGCGCCAGCAGCTCTAGACAGGGTCCAGGAAACACCATATATTTT. It specifies CASSSRQGPGNTIYF.

The J gene is TRBJ2-3, the V gene TRBV5-1; 9 positions agree with TRBD2. Trimming at V came to 6 bases and at J to 1 base, leaving 3 bases not matched to a gene. Germline V gene sequence: CDR1 SGHRS, CDR2 YFSETQ. There are 14 residues in the CDR3. In nucleotides, the CDR3 is TGCGCCAGCACTTGGACTAGCGGCACAGATACGCAGTATTTT. Translating it yields CASTWTSGTDTQYF.

This chain links TRBV9 with TRBJ1-2; D is unresolved. The CDR3 contains 13 residues. Germline loops: CDR1 SGDLS, CDR2 YYNGEE. V lost 4 bases and J lost 11, with 18 bases in between. The CDR3 loop reads CASSSGPEREYTF. CDR3 DNA: TGTGCCAGCAGCTCGGGCCCTGAGCGGGAGTACACCTTC.

J is TRBJ2-3 and V is TRBV7-3; 7 nucleotides align to TRBD2. The CDR3 covers 14 residues. Germline V gene lookup returns CDR1 SGHTA and CDR2 FQGTGA. The junction had 4 bases not matched to a gene; V was cut back by 5 bases and J by 2 bases. The chain's CDR3 is CASSRGGITDTQYF. CDR3 nucleotides: TGTGCCAGCAGCCGCGGGGGTATCACAGATACGCAGTATTTT. Supplemented by reference TRBV7-3 and TRBJ2-3, the full variable domain reads GAGVSQTPSNKVTEKGKYVELRCDPISGHTALYWYRQSLGQGPEFLIYFQGTGAADDSGLPNDRFFAVRPEGSVSTLKIQRTERGDSAVYLCASSRGGITDTQYFGPGTRLTVL.

The CDR3 DNA is TGTGCCAGCAGTTACAGAGGGGGGAAGAATCAGCCCCAGCATTTT. This codes for CASSYRGGKNQPQHF. The chain is built from TRBV6-5 and TRBJ1-5; D perhaps matches TRBD1 (6 bases). CDR3 length equals 15 residues. Germline values: CDR1 MNHEY, CDR2 SVGAGI. V was trimmed by 2 bases and J by 4 bases, leaving 12 bases between them.

The chain carries TRBV9 and TRBJ1-5, with 10 positions matching TRBD1. This CDR3 has 16 residues. V shed 4 bases, J shed 3 bases, and the junction held 7 bases outside the gene matches. The germline CDR1 and CDR2 sequences are SGDLS and YYNGEE. The chain's CDR3 is CASSPGTGALNQPQHF. CDR3 coding DNA: TGTGCCAGCAGCCCCGGGACAGGGGCCCTCAATCAGCCCCAGCATTTT.

V and J are TRBV19 and TRBJ1-5; 8 bases match TRBD1. Germline trimming cut 5 bases from V and 11 bases from J; bases unmatched to any gene: 17. CDR1 is LNHDA and CDR2 is SQIVND in the germline V gene (reference sequence). The CDR3 covers 16 residues. Here the CDR3 DNA reads TGTGCCAGTAGTTCGAACCCCGGGACAGGCGGCGTCACCCAGCATTTT. It codes for CASSSNPGTGGVTQHF.

This chain links TRBV10-1 with TRBJ1-1; no clear D. This CDR3 spans 14 amino acids. The V and J ends lost 2 bases and 0 bases respectively, with 7 bases between them. Germline values: CDR1 WNHNN, CDR2 SYGVQD (reference sequence). The CDR3 DNA reads as TGCGCCAGCAGTGAGGCAGGAGTGAACACTGAAGCTTTCTTT. It specifies CASSEAGVNTEAFF.

This chain uses TRBV30 with TRBJ1-1, with D possibly matching TRBD1 (6 bases). Germline CDR1 GTSNPN, CDR2 SVGIG (reference sequence). This CDR3 is built from 14 residues. Trimming took 4 bases from V and 6 from J, leaving 18 bases between them. CDR3 region: CAWMQGRVYAEAFF. The CDR3, as DNA: TGTGCCTGGATGCAGGGGAGGGTATACGCTGAAGCTTTCTTT. Supplemented by reference TRBV30 and TRBJ1-1, the full variable domain reads SQTIHQWPATLVQPVGSPLSLECTVEGTSNPNLYWYRQAAGRGLQLLFYSVGIGQISSEVPQNLSASRPQDRQFILSSKKLLLSDSGFYLCAWMQGRVYAEAFFGQGTRLTVV.

The chain couples TRBV7-6 to TRBJ1-4, with D possibly TRBD1 on 5 matching bases. The CDR3 is made up of 17 amino acids. V was cut by 2 bases and J by 0 bases, with 13 bases left in between. From germline, CDR1 is SGHVS and CDR2 FNYEAQ. The CDR3 DNA is TGTGCCAGCAGCTTATCATGGGGGGACTCAACTAATGAAAAACTGTTTTTT. This gives the protein CASSLSWGDSTNEKLFF.

The chain recombines TRBV19 with TRBJ1-5; a possible D gene is TRBD1 (5 bases). Germline loops: CDR1 LNHDA, CDR2 SQIVND (reference sequence). The CDR3 spans 15 residues. V lost 0 bases, J lost 5 bases, and 11 bases lay in between. The CDR3 protein is CASSIDRQGYQPQHF. Here the CDR3 DNA reads TGTGCCAGTAGTATAGATCGGCAGGGTTATCAGCCCCAGCATTTT.

In this sample, this clone turned up once. The rearrangement links TRBV6-6 to TRBJ2-3, with D possibly being TRBD2 (5 bases). This CDR3 region has 15 residues. The V and J ends lost 6 bases and 1 base respectively, with 14 bases between them. CDR1 MNHNY and CDR2 SVGAGI come from the germline V gene (reference sequence). The CDR3 protein is CASRPRGGGTDTQYF. The CDR3 DNA reads TGTGCCAGCAGACCCCGGGGTGGGGGCACAGATACGCAGTATTTT.

The chain joins TRBV7-8 to TRBJ2-5; 7 bases align to TRBD2. CDR1 and CDR2 from the germline V gene are SGHVS and FQNEAQ. J was trimmed by 3 bases and V by 5 bases; bases with no gene match: 3. The CDR3 is made up of 13 amino acids. CDR3 protein: CASSRDYEETQYF. CDR3 nucleotide sequence: TGTGCCAGCAGCCGGGACTACGAAGAGACCCAGTACTTC.